The 8 T cell receptor beta chains in this list originate from one sample, sequenced in a study of cytomegalovirus exposure and HLA in healthy donors. The primer mix had 60 Vbeta and 13 Jbeta primers. The method was immunoSEQ multiplex PCR; TCRdb's version includes in-frame clones alone and lacks a portion of them. The sample gives some 95,000 clones, roughly two thirds of which show up once; 1.2% is in the top ten. Sequencing was carried out using PBMCs. The receptors were sampled from a female donor in good health and CMV-seronegative.

To note about this clone: Different DNA sequences within this sample yield the same CDR3. The CDR3 here is CASSQDLAGGTDTQYF. The CDR3 nucleotides read TGTGCCAGCAGCCAAGATCTGGCGGGGGGGACAGATACGCAGTATTTT. This chain links TRBV4-2 with TRBJ2-3; 9 positions match TRBD2. CDR3 length: 16 residues. Trimming removed 0 bases from V and 3 bases from J; junction bases left unmatched: 4. Germline V gene lookup returns CDR1 LGHNA and CDR2 YNFKEQ.

This chain joins TRBV13 and TRBJ1-5; TRBD1 aligns across 11 bases. The V segment lost 4 bases and the J segment 6 bases; nucleotides outside the gene matches: 5. The CDR3 is made up of 15 amino acids. CDR1 and CDR2 (germline): PRHDT, FYEKMQ (reference sequence). The CDR3 DNA is TGTGCCAGCAGCTACGGACAGGGGGCCGTTCAGCCCCAGCATTTT. As protein: CASSYGQGAVQPQHF.

V gene TRBV15 combines with J gene TRBJ2-7, with 10 bases fitting TRBD2. CDR1 and CDR2 from the germline V gene are LNHNV and YYDKDF (reference sequence). There are 18 residues in the CDR3. The J segment lost 5 bases and the V segment lost 1 base, leaving 14 bases of the junction unmatched. CDR3 protein: CATSRGVLAGGAYDEQYF. DNA of the CDR3: TGTGCCACCAGCAGAGGGGTCTTAGCGGGAGGTGCATACGACGAGCAGTACTTC.

The genes are TRBV28 and TRBJ1-4, with a possible D match to TRBD1 (5 bases). V was shortened by 5 bases and J by 2 bases, with 12 bases between the two germline ends. The V gene's germline CDR1 is MDHEN and CDR2 SYDVKM. This CDR3 has 15 residues. Written as DNA, the CDR3 is TGTGCCAGCAGTCTCACTGGGGCGACTAATGAAAAACTGTTTTTT. Its translation: CASSLTGATNEKLFF.

V and J are TRBV27 and TRBJ2-1; 8 nucleotides line up with TRBD2. This CDR3 is 17 amino acids long. With 4 bases clipped from V and 5 bases from J, the junction kept 13 bases outside the gene matches. Germline V CDR1 and CDR2: MNHEY, SMNVEV (reference sequence). CDR3 region: CASSSPYQRETHNEQFF. For the CDR3, the DNA is TGTGCCAGCAGTTCACCCTACCAGCGGGAGACTCACAATGAGCAGTTCTTC.

The chain is built from TRBV6-6 and TRBJ2-3; 8 bases match TRBD2. Germline V lookup: CDR1 MNHNY, CDR2 SVGAGI (reference sequence). The CDR3 totals 15 residues. V lost 3 bases and J lost 4; bases outside the gene matches: 6. CDR3 amino acids: CASSYQRELADTQYF. CDR3 in DNA: TGTGCCAGCAGTTATCAGCGGGAGTTGGCAGATACGCAGTATTTT.

This clone was recorded a few times. V usage is TRBV27 and J usage is TRBJ2-7, with D possibly being TRBD1 (5 bases). CDR3 size: 14 residues. Germline V gene sequence: CDR1 MNHEY, CDR2 SMNVEV (reference sequence). The germline V and J ends were trimmed by 2 bases and 2 bases, with 10 bases remaining between them. The CDR3 nucleotides read TGTGCCAGCAGTTTAGGTGGGGCTCCCTACGAGCAGTACTTC. Translated, it gives CASSLGGAPYEQYF.

This clone was observed a few times. The V and J genes are TRBV7-2 and TRBJ1-1, with D perhaps TRBD1 (6 bases). Per the germline V gene, CDR1 is SGHTA and CDR2 is FQGNSA. The V and J ends lost 1 base and 8 bases respectively, with 14 bases between them. The CDR3 spans 14 residues. This CDR3 reads CASSLVLSGTEAFF. The CDR3 DNA follows: TGTGCCAGCAGCTTAGTCCTCTCGGGGACAGAAGCTTTCTTT.